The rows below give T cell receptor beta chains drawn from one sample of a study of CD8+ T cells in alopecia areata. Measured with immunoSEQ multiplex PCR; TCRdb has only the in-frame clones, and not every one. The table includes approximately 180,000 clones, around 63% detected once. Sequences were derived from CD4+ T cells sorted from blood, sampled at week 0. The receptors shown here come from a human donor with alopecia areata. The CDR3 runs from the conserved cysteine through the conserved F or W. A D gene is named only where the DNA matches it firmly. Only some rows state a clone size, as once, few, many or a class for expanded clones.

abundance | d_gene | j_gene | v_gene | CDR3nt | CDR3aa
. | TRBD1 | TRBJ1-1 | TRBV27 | TGTGCCAGCAGTTTAGAGGGGGCTTTCAACACTGAAGCTTTCTTT | CASSLEGAFNTEAFF
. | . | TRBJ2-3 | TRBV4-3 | TGCGCCAGCAGCCAGAAGGGGCCGACGGGAAATACGCAGTATTTT | CASSQKGPTGNTQYF
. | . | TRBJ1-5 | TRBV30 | TGTGCCTGGAGTAGGGGCAGCCATAGCAATCAGCCCCAGCATTTT | CAWSRGSHSNQPQHF
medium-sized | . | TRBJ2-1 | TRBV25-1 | TGTGCCAGCAAAGGAGGGAACAATGAGCAGTTCTTC | CASKGGNNEQFF
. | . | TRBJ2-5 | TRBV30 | TGTGCCTGGAGTATCGGGACCATCCAAGAGACCCAGTACTTC | CAWSIGTIQETQYF
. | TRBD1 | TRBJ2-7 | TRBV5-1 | TGCGCCAGCAGCGCCGGTGGGACAGCGCAATACGAGCAGTACTTC | CASSAGGTAQYEQYF
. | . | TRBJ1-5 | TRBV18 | TGTGCCAGCTCGAATACAGATAATCAGCCCCAGCATTTT | CASSNTDNQPQHF
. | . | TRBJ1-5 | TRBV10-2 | TGCGCCAGCAGTGAGTTGCACAGGGATGTTCAGCCCCAGCATTTT | CASSELHRDVQPQHF
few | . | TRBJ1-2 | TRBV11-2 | TGTGCCAGCAGCTCTACAGGGAATGGCTACACCTTC | CASSSTGNGYTF
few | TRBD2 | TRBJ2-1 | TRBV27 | TGTGCCAGCAGTCTGGGACTAGCGGGGCCCTACAATGAGCAGTTCTTC | CASSLGLAGPYNEQFF
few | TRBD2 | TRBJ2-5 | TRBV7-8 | TGTGCCAGCAGCCTGACTTCCTCCTTGGGACTAACTTCGGAGACCCAGTACTTC | CASSLTSSLGLTSETQYF
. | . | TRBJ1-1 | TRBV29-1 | TGCAGCGTACCGACAGGTGTGAACACTGAAGCTTTCTTT | CSVPTGVNTEAFF
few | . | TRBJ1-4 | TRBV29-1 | TGCAGCGTGATTACGCCGACTAATGAAAAACTGTTTTTT | CSVITPTNEKLFF
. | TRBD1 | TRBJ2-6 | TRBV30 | TGTGCCTGGAGATCGGGACAGTCTGGGGCCAACGTCCTGACTTTC | CAWRSGQSGANVLTF
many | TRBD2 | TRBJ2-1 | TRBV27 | TGTGCCAGCAGTTTGTCACTAGCGGGGGGTAGCAATGAGCAGTTCTTC | CASSLSLAGGSNEQFF
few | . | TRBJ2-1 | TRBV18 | TGTGCCAGCTCACAGGAACACCACTCCTACAATGAGCAGTTCTTC | CASSQEHHSYNEQFF
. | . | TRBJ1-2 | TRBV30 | TGTGCCTGGGGGTCCGGGACCCTCTATGGCTACACCTTC | CAWGSGTLYGYTF
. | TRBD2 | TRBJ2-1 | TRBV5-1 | TGCGCCAGCAGCTTGACTAGCGGGGCATACAATGAGCAGTTCTTC | CASSLTSGAYNEQFF
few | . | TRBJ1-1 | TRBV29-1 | TGCAGCGTTGGAGGAAGATTGAACACTGAAGCTTTCTTT | CSVGGRLNTEAFF
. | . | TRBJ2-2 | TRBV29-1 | TGCAGCGTCACCAAACTAGCCGGGGAGCTGTTTTTT | CSVTKLAGELFF
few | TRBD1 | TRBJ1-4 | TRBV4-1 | TGCGCCAGCAGCCGCCGACAGGGGGGAGATGAAAAACTGTTTTTT | CASSRRQGGDEKLFF
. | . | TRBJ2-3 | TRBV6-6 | TGTGCCAGCAGCAACGACCTTGGCCAGACAGATACGCAGTATTTT | CASSNDLGQTDTQYF
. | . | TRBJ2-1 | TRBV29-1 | TGCAGCGTTGGTGAGTCAGATGAGCAGTTCTTC | CSVGESDEQFF
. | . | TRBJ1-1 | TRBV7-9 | TGTGCCAGCAGCCCGGAGGAAATTGAAGCTTTCTTT | CASSPEEIEAFF
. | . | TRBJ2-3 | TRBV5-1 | TGCGCCAGCAGCTTCTCCGTGGGGATCACAGATACGCAGTATTTT | CASSFSVGITDTQYF
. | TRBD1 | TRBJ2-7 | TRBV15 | TGTGCCACCAGCGGTGACAGGGGGCCGTACGAGCAGTACTTC | CATSGDRGPYEQYF
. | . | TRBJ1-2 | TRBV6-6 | TGTGCCAGCAGTTACTTTGACAGTAACTATGGCTACACCTTC | CASSYFDSNYGYTF
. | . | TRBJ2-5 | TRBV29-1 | TGCAGCGTTGAACGCAGGCTCCAAGAGACCCAGTACTTC | CSVERRLQETQYF
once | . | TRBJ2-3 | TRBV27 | TGTGCCAGCAGCTTCAGCACAGATACGCAGTATTTT | CASSFSTDTQYF
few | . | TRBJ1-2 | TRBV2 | TGTGCCAGGGGGACGAACGTAAACTATGGCTACACCTTC | CARGTNVNYGYTF
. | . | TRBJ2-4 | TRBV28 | TGTGCCAGCAGTTTAGGGATTTTAGCCAAAAACATTCAGTACTTC | CASSLGILAKNIQYF
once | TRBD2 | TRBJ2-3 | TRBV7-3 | TGTGCCAGCAGCGCTAGCGGGGGGCCTGGCGCGCAGTATTTT | CASSASGGPGAQYF
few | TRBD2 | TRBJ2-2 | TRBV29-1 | TGCAGCGCCCGGACTAGCGGGGGGAACACCGGGGAGCTGTTTTTT | CSARTSGGNTGELFF
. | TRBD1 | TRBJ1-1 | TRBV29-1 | TGCAGCGCTTCACAGGGGGCGGGAACTGAAGCTTTCTTT | CSASQGAGTEAFF
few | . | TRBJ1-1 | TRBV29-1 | TGCAGCGTTGCGGGAGGGAACACTGAAGCTTTCTTT | CSVAGGNTEAFF
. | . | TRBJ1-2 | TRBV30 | TGTGCCGGAGGAACAGGGCTTAACTATGGCTACACCTTC | CAGGTGLNYGYTF
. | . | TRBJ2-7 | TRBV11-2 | TGTGCCAGCAGCTTAGGGGGGGGCCCCTACGAGCAGTACTTC | CASSLGGGPYEQYF
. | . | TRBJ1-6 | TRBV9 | TGTGCCAGCAGCGTAGCTTATAATTCACCCCTCCACTTT | CASSVAYNSPLHF
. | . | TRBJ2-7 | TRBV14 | TGTGCCAGCAGCTCACGACAAGTGGGCGAGCAGTACTTC | CASSSRQVGEQYF
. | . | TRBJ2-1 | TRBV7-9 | TGTGCCAGCAGCCCCGGGGTCGACTACAATGAGCAGTTCTTC | CASSPGVDYNEQFF
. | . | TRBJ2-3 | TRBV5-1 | TGCGCCAGCAGCTTGCGGGGCGTAGGCACAGATACGCAGTATTTT | CASSLRGVGTDTQYF
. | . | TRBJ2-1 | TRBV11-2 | TGTGCCAGCAGCTTATTCGGGGCTAGCGAGGGCTACAATGAGCAGTTCTTC | CASSLFGASEGYNEQFF
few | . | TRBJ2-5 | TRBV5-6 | TGTGCCAGCAGCGCCCAACAGATTGAAGAGACCCAGTACTTC | CASSAQQIEETQYF
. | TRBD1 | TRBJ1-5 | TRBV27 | TGTGCCAGCAGTTTCGGGACAGGGGTCAATCAGCCCCAGCATTTT | CASSFGTGVNQPQHF
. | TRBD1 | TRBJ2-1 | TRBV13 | TGTGCCAGCAGCTTACGGGGACAGGGCCACAATGAGCAGTTCTTC | CASSLRGQGHNEQFF
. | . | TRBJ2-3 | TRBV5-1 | TGCGCCAGCAGCACCGATAGATTCACAGATACGCAGTATTTT | CASSTDRFTDTQYF
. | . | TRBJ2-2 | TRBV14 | TGTGCCAGCAGCCAAGCACAGGGTAACACCGAGGAGCTGTTTTTT | CASSQAQGNTEELFF